The rows below give T cell receptor beta chains drawn from one sample of a study of blood T cell repertoires in COVID-19. Repertoires were generated with immunoSEQ multiplex PCR, while TCRdb's copy carries only in-frame clones and drops some. The table includes roughly 250,000 clones, roughly 80% detected once. The specimen was peripheral blood. All receptors come from a person between 65 and 79 years old with COVID-19, enrolled during active disease. Both conserved end residues are part of each CDR3. A D gene is named only where the DNA matches it firmly. Clone size is shown for a subset of rows, as once, few, many or a class of expanded clone.

D	size	V	J	CDR3	DNA
-	-	TRBV7-9	TRBJ1-6	CASSLFQWAVESYNSPLHF	TGTGCCAGCAGCTTATTTCAGTGGGCAGTCGAATCCTATAATTCACCCCTCCACTTT
-	-	TRBV25-1	TRBJ1-6	CASWGIGGSPLHF	TGTGCCAGCTGGGGGATAGGGGGTTCACCCCTCCACTTT
-	-	TRBV4-2	TRBJ1-5	CASSQAQGRGQPQHF	TGTGCCAGCAGCCAAGCACAGGGTAGGGGTCAGCCCCAGCATTTT
TRBD2	-	TRBV9	TRBJ2-3	CASSVEAGAGGVTDTQYF	TGTGCCAGCAGCGTAGAGGCGGGAGCGGGGGGGGTCACAGATACGCAGTATTTT
-	-	TRBV7-2	TRBJ1-1	CASSLALAAGEAFF	TGTGCCAGCAGCTTAGCGTTGGCGGCGGGTGAAGCTTTCTTT
TRBD1	-	TRBV15	TRBJ2-3	CATSRSGTGGVGSTDTQYF	TGTGCCACCAGCCGATCAGGGACAGGGGGCGTCGGTAGCACAGATACGCAGTATTTT
TRBD2	once	TRBV27	TRBJ2-3	CASRPGGGATDTQYF	TGTGCCAGCAGACCGGGCGGGGGGGCCACAGATACGCAGTATTTT
TRBD1	-	TRBV6-2/TRBV6-3	TRBJ2-1	CASRWTGVYNEQFF	TGTGCCAGCCGTTGGACAGGAGTTTACAATGAGCAGTTCTTC
TRBD2	few	TRBV9	TRBJ2-7	CASSPHGTSGSNEQYF	TGTGCCAGCAGCCCTCACGGGACTAGCGGGAGCAACGAGCAGTACTTC
-	-	TRBV21-1	TRBJ2-7	CASSNPSGGDAPYEQYF	TGTGCCAGCAGCAATCCTAGCGGGGGGGACGCCCCCTACGAGCAGTACTTC
-	-	TRBV18	TRBJ1-1	CASSPVEGGNTEAFF	TGTGCCAGCTCACCCGTCGAGGGCGGAAACACTGAAGCTTTCTTT
-	-	TRBV21-1	TRBJ1-6	CASSKETRIGGKNSPLHF	TGTGCCAGCAGCAAAGAAACTCGTATCGGGGGAAAAAATTCACCCCTCCACTTT
-	-	TRBV5-6	TRBJ2-7	CASSFFHGVGSSYEQYF	TGTGCCAGCAGCTTCTTCCACGGGGTGGGAAGCTCCTACGAGCAGTACTTC
-	once	TRBV6-5	TRBJ1-2	CASSYGSGATRGYTF	TGTGCCAGCAGTTACGGGTCAGGGGCTACGAGGGGCTACACCTTC
TRBD1	-	TRBV9	TRBJ2-7	CASSRGQGDYEQYF	TGTGCCAGCAGCCGGGGACAGGGGGACTACGAGCAGTACTTC
TRBD2	-	TRBV28	TRBJ2-1	CASRLRTSGRNNEQFF	TGTGCCAGCAGATTACGGACTAGCGGGCGAAACAATGAGCAGTTCTTC
TRBD1	-	TRBV7-2	TRBJ1-5	CASSLGVLGQGRYQPQHF	TGTGCCAGCAGCTTAGGGGTCTTGGGACAGGGACGATATCAGCCCCAGCATTTT
-	-	TRBV18	TRBJ1-5	CASSPASGEPQHF	TGTGCCAGCTCACCCGCGAGCGGCGAGCCCCAGCATTTT
-	few	TRBV11-2	TRBJ2-1	CASTLSSYNEQFF	TGTGCCAGCACGCTGAGCTCCTACAATGAGCAGTTCTTC
-	once	TRBV21-1	TRBJ1-5	CASSKGGLNRGANSNQPQHF	TGTGCCAGCAGCAAAGGGGGACTCAACCGAGGGGCTAATAGCAATCAGCCCCAGCATTTT
TRBD1	-	TRBV20-1	TRBJ2-3	CSASSDRGPGDTQYF	TGCAGTGCTAGTAGTGACAGGGGGCCCGGAGATACGCAGTATTTT
-	-	TRBV5-4	TRBJ2-3	CASSPTRYLDTQYF	TGTGCCAGCAGCCCGACTAGATATTTGGATACGCAGTATTTT
-	once	TRBV18	TRBJ1-1	CASSPANRENTEAFF	TGTGCCAGCTCACCGGCGAACAGGGAGAACACTGAAGCTTTCTTT
TRBD1	once	TRBV6-4	TRBJ1-5	CASSDEGGRSSNQPQHF	TGTGCCAGCAGTGACGAAGGGGGCCGGTCTAGCAATCAGCCCCAGCATTTT
TRBD2	-	TRBV5-1	TRBJ2-5	CASSLVAGGLSKETQYF	TGCGCCAGCAGCTTGGTGGCGGGGGGGTTATCTAAAGAGACCCAGTACTTC
-	-	TRBV6-5	TRBJ2-7	CASRPRGLHEQYF	TGTGCCAGCAGACCCAGAGGGCTCCACGAGCAGTACTTC
-	-	TRBV19	TRBJ1-5	CASSGNRGNQPQHF	TGTGCCAGTAGTGGTAACAGAGGCAATCAGCCCCAGCATTTT
TRBD1	once	TRBV4-3	TRBJ1-5	CASSQMAGGYQPQHF	TGCGCCAGCAGCCAAATGGCAGGGGGGTATCAGCCCCAGCATTTT
-	-	TRBV5-6	TRBJ1-2	CASSFGQSGYGYTF	TGTGCCAGCAGCTTTGGACAGTCTGGCTATGGCTACACCTTC
TRBD1	-	TRBV27	TRBJ2-2	CASSLTGTGGTNTGELFF	TGTGCCAGCAGTCTCACCGGGACAGGGGGGACGAACACCGGGGAGCTGTTTTTT
TRBD1	-	TRBV19	TRBJ1-5	CASSEGQSSNQPQHF	TGTGCCAGTAGTGAGGGACAGAGTAGCAATCAGCCCCAGCATTTT
TRBD2	-	TRBV11-3	TRBJ2-1	CVSSFGLAGGSEQFF	TGTGTCAGCAGCTTCGGGCTAGCGGGAGGTAGTGAGCAGTTCTTC
TRBD1	-	TRBV15	TRBJ2-3	CATSRLGTGADTQYF	TGTGCCACATCCCGTCTCGGGACAGGGGCAGATACGCAGTATTTT
TRBD2	-	TRBV9	TRBJ2-3	CASSAGLAGGLSTDTQYF	TGTGCCAGCAGCGCGGGACTAGCGGGGGGCCTTAGCACAGATACGCAGTATTTT
TRBD1	-	TRBV4-3	TRBJ2-2	CASSQANRGTGELFF	TGCGCCAGCAGCCAAGCAAACAGGGGTACCGGGGAGCTGTTTTTT
-	-	TRBV28	TRBJ1-6	CASRHDRSVSSYNSPLHF	TGTGCCAGCAGACATGACAGGTCCGTTAGCTCCTATAATTCACCCCTCCACTTT
-	-	TRBV7-2	TRBJ2-1	CASSFSAAGGEQFF	TGTGCCAGCAGCTTCTCGGCAGCAGGGGGGGAGCAGTTCTTC
TRBD2	-	TRBV19	TRBJ2-1	CASSIEPLAGVYNEQFF	TGTGCCAGTAGTATCGAACCTCTAGCGGGAGTCTACAATGAGCAGTTCTTC
-	-	TRBV2	TRBJ1-2	CASSEKTGTDGYTF	TGTGCCAGCAGTGAGAAGACAGGAACGGATGGCTACACCTTC
TRBD2	-	TRBV19	TRBJ2-7	CASSTGLAGIEYF	TGTGCCAGTAGCACTGGACTAGCGGGAATCGAGTACTTC
TRBD2	-	TRBV6-1	TRBJ2-7	CASSEEVRGRAKQYF	TGTGCCAGCAGTGAAGAGGTCCGCGGGAGGGCCAAACAGTACTTC